Detailed here is one TCR beta chain. Germline loops: CDR1 LGHNA, CDR2 YNFKEQ. The CDR3 has 16 amino acids. V shed 6 bases and J 5 bases; nucleotides not matched to a gene: 10. The data belong to a study of blood T cell repertoires in COVID-19. In the study overall: Samples of COVID-19 (acute and convalescent) were obtained from the United States, Italy and Spain. Sources were T cells, B-cell-depleted T cells, or PBMCs; the material itself was cDNA or gDNA.

In the authors' workflow: From reference gene primer amplification, estimates of nucleated cell counts were derived. TCRdb's copy holds only in-frame clones and misses some; the assay was immunoSEQ multiplex PCR. That table gives V, J and clone size, and the DNA gave D and trimming. The table lists about 120,000 clones, around three quarters of them singletons. The rearrangement uses TRBV4-2 and TRBJ1-4, with 9 bases that match TRBD1. The sample taken for sequencing was peripheral blood. The sequence derives from a man aged 55 to 70 with active or convalescent COVID-19. In DNA form, the CDR3 reads TGTGCCAGCAGTCAGGGTGCGACAGGGGGAAATGAAAAACTGTTTTTT. It encodes CASSQGATGGNEKLFF.